The 17 T cell receptor beta chains in this list originate from one sample, sequenced in a study of T cells of healthy individuals (dated by TCRdb to the late 2010s). Library construction relied on 5' RACE. Sequencing was performed on an Illumina MiSeq. TCRdb took the public reads, trimmed them with fastp at Q25, ran MiXCR for clone calling and kept in-frame beta chains. Duplicate CDR3 protein sequences are folded into a single record with the most common DNA and genes. Here the sample has nearly 100,000 distinct CDR3 sequences; around 17% occur a single time. Over 5% of the sample is held by the ten biggest clonotypes. The receptors come from a human donor in good health.

This clonotype has a handful of counts. The V call is TRBV7-9, the J call TRBJ2-3; 7 bases align to TRBD1. The V and J ends lost 5 bases and 5 bases, in that order; junction bases with no gene match: 10. The CDR3 loop spans 15 amino acids. Germline V CDR1 and CDR2: SEHNR, FQNEAQ (reference sequence). CDR3 sequence: CASSLRQGSGDTQYF. Written as DNA, the CDR3 is TGTGCCAGCAGCCTTCGACAGGGTTCGGGAGATACGCAGTATTTT.

At least ten counts were recorded for this clonotype. The chain carries TRBV28 and TRBJ2-1; D may be TRBD2 (7 bases). V was cut by 3 bases and J by 10 bases, with 22 bases left in between. The length of the CDR3 is 16 residues. CDR1 is MDHEN, CDR2 SYDVKM, per germline. The CDR3 region has the DNA TGTGCCAGCAGTTTGGTTTCGGGGGGCCGGGTTTGCGAGCAGTTCTTC. Protein product: CASSLVSGGRVCEQFF.

This clonotype was counted between two and nine times. The chain employs TRBV27 and TRBJ2-7, with D uncertain. The CDR3 contains 17 residues. Germline CDR1 is MNHEY and CDR2 is SMNVEV (reference sequence). Trimming left V 6 bases short and J 5 bases short, with 26 bases between. The CDR3 here is CASRGGTAATVRNEQYF. The DNA of the CDR3 is TGTGCCAGCAGGGGTGGTACGGCCGCGACGGTCCGGAACGAGCAGTACTTC.

In this sample, this clonotype turned up many times. The rearrangement uses TRBV5-1 and TRBJ2-7; 7 bases match TRBD2. The CDR3 is 15 residues long. Germline V gene sequence: CDR1 SGHRS, CDR2 YFSETQ. The V gene end was trimmed by 3 bases and the J gene end by 5 bases; junction bases not matched to a gene: 11. CDR3 residues: CASSYLAVVGDEQYF. As DNA, the CDR3 is TGCGCCAGCAGCTATCTAGCGGTAGTAGGGGACGAGCAGTACTTC.

V and J are TRBV18 and TRBJ2-3; D tentatively reads TRBD1 or TRBD2 (6 bases each). The CDR3 sequence is 18 residues long. With 0 bases removed from V and 1 base from J, the gap between germline ends came to 17 bases. Germline CDR1 is KGHSH and CDR2 is LQKENI. The CDR3 DNA is TGTGCCAGCTCACCACCAGGTGGGGGGCGATTGCGCACAGATACGCAGTATTTT. Its translation is CASSPPGGGRLRTDTQYF.

The rearrangement joins TRBV20-1 to TRBJ2-1, with a tentative D call TRBD2 (6 bases). This CDR3 region has 16 residues. The ends were cut back, 0 bases at V and 8 bases at J, with 20 bases in the middle. Germline-derived CDR1 and CDR2 are DFQATT and SNEGSKA (reference sequence). This chain's CDR3 is CSARDWEGGMRDEQFF. The CDR3 DNA reads TGCAGTGCTAGAGATTGGGAAGGCGGGATGAGGGATGAGCAGTTCTTC.

The chain links TRBV7-2 to TRBJ2-1; 8 bases are shared with TRBD1. This CDR3 comprises 15 residues. The germline gives CDR1 SGHTA, CDR2 FQGNSA. V gave up 4 bases and J gave up 7 bases; unmatched junction bases: 9. CDR3 region: CASSSRGQGRNEQFF. The DNA for the CDR3 is TGTGCCAGCAGCTCCAGGGGGCAGGGTCGGAATGAGCAGTTCTTC.

V is TRBV6-1 and J is TRBJ1-3; D perhaps matches TRBD1 (6 bases). CDR1 MNHNS and CDR2 SASEGT come from the germline V gene. There are 16 residues in the CDR3. The V end lost 3 bases, the J end lost 0 bases, and 12 bases lay between the germline ends. The CDR3 here is CASSDQGPLSGNTIYF. The DNA for the CDR3 is TGTGCCAGCAGTGACCAGGGGCCACTCTCTGGAAACACCATATATTTT.

Ten or more counts support this clonotype. The rearrangement uses TRBV14 and TRBJ2-7, with a possible D match to TRBD1 (6 bases). In germline, CDR1 is SGHDN, CDR2 FVKESK. The CDR3 is 15 amino acids. V lost 2 bases and J 0 bases, leaving 11 bases between the germline ends. Here the CDR3 DNA reads TGTGCCAGCAGCCAAAAACAGGGTTACTCCTACGAGCAGTACTTC. This sequence encodes CASSQKQGYSYEQYF.

This chain connects TRBV20-1 to TRBJ1-1; D is perhaps TRBD1 (5 bases). CDR3 size: 13 residues. The germline CDR1 and CDR2 sequences are DFQATT and SNEGSKA (reference sequence). With 5 bases removed from V and 1 base from J, the gap between germline ends came to 11 bases. CDR3 DNA: TGCAGTGCTGGGTCGGGGGGGAACACTGAAGCTTTCTTT. It is translated as CSAGSGGNTEAFF.

J is TRBJ2-4 and V is TRBV12-3 or TRBV12-4; 7 bases agree with TRBD1. The V and J ends lost 3 bases and 2 bases, in that order; junction bases with no gene match: 1. The CDR3 extends over 14 amino acids. The CDR3 nucleotides read TGTGCCAGCAGTTTGGGACAGTCCAAAAACATTCAGTACTTC. Translated, it gives CASSLGQSKNIQYF.

This clonotype was seen a few times. V usage is TRBV28 and J usage is TRBJ2-7, with 7 bases aligning to TRBD1. The CDR3 covers 15 residues. Germline-derived CDR1 and CDR2 are MDHEN and SYDVKM. Losses at the gene ends were 3 bases for V and 0 bases for J; bases not matched to a gene: 5. CDR3 in amino acids: CASSLLQGFSYEQYF. The CDR3 DNA reads TGTGCCAGCAGTTTGTTACAGGGGTTCTCCTACGAGCAGTACTTC.

The chain joins TRBV9 to TRBJ1-6; 9 nucleotides match TRBD1. V was clipped by 3 bases and J by 8 bases; unmatched bases: 3. Germline V gene lookup returns CDR1 SGDLS and CDR2 YYNGEE. The CDR3 covers 14 residues. The chain's CDR3 is CASSEWTGDSPLHF. DNA for the CDR3: TGTGCCAGCAGCGAGTGGACAGGGGATTCACCCCTCCACTTT.

This chain joins TRBV5-1 and TRBJ1-4, with D possibly TRBD1 on 5 matching bases. The CDR3 extends over 19 amino acids. Trimming took 0 bases from V and 3 from J, leaving 21 bases between them. The germline CDR1 and CDR2 sequences are SGHRS and YFSETQ. The CDR3 here is CASSLAVPPKRGPNEKLFF. The CDR3 region has the DNA TGCGCCAGCAGCTTGGCGGTACCCCCGAAACGGGGACCTAATGAAAAACTGTTTTTT.

This chain uses TRBV7-2 with TRBJ2-3; 7 bases are shared with TRBD2. This CDR3 region has 16 residues. Trimming removed 4 bases from V and 6 bases from J; junction bases left unmatched: 13. Germline assignment: CDR1 SGHTA and CDR2 FQGNSA. CDR3 in amino acids: CASSSIGLGAGDTQYF. The CDR3, as DNA: TGTGCCAGCAGCTCGATCGGACTAGGGGCGGGGGATACGCAGTATTTT.

As for this clonotype: One base away lies a much larger clone, so this may be a sequencing read error. This chain's CDR3 is CASSQGQWAWYEQYF. In nucleotides, the CDR3 is TGTGCCAGCAGCCAAGGACAGTGGGCGTGGTACGAGCAGTACTTC. This sequence joins TRBV3-1 and TRBJ2-7; a weak D match, TRBD1 (5 bases). Germline V gene data show CDR1 as LGHDT and CDR2 as YNNKEL (reference sequence). The CDR3 is 15 amino acids. Deletions cut 1 base from V and 4 bases from J, with 14 bases between.

This clonotype has just a few counts. The chain joins TRBV29-1 to TRBJ2-3, with 10 positions matching TRBD1. V lost 3 bases to trimming and J lost 0 bases; unmatched junction nucleotides: 0. The germline V gene encodes CDR1 SQVTM and CDR2 ANQGSEA. The CDR3 runs 14 residues. Here the CDR3 DNA reads TGCAGCGTTGAGGGACAGGGGAGCACAGATACGCAGTATTTT. It translates to CSVEGQGSTDTQYF.